This paragraph covers one T cell receptor beta chain sequence. No antigen is known for it. The record originates from a study of T cell responses to AZD1222 COVID-19 vaccine. Whole-study results and caveats: Increases in Spike-specific TCR breadth and depth were seen after two AZD1222 doses. White British donors predominated, females outnumbered males, and clonal diversity was possibly underestimated.

The V and J ends lost 4 bases and 6 bases, in that order; junction bases with no gene match: 3. Germline V gene lookup returns CDR1 SQVTM and CDR2 ANQGSEA. The CDR3 contains 12 residues. Sequencing was performed with immunoSEQ multiplex PCR; in TCRdb, only in-frame clones are kept and a portion is missing. The data hold 35,000 to 50,000 clones, with about 91% observed a single time. This receptor was taken from an adult who received the AZD1222 COVID-19 vaccine. The chain joins TRBV29-1 to TRBJ1-2; 9 bases map to TRBD1. The sample consisted of peripheral blood, taken 28 days after the second AZD1222 dose. The CDR3 bases are TGCAGCGTTGCCGGGACAGGGAATGGCTACACCTTC. It yields the protein CSVAGTGNGYTF.